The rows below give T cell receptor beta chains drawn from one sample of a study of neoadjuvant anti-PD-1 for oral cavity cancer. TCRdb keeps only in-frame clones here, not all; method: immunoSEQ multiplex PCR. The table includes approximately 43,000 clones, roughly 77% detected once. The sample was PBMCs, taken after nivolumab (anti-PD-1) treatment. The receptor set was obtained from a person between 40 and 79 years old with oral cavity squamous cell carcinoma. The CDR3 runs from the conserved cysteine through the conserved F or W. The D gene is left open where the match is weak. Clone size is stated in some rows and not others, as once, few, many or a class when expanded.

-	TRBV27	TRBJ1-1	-	CASRLHLSNTEAFF	TGTGCCAGCAGACTGCATTTGTCGAACACTGAAGCTTTCTTT
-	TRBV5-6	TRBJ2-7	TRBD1	CASSYGTGSYEQYF	TGTGCCAGCAGCTACGGGACAGGGTCCTACGAGCAGTACTTC
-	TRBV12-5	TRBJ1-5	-	CASGFSQDRSDQPQHF	TGTGCTAGTGGTTTTTCCCAAGACCGGTCAGATCAGCCCCAGCATTTT
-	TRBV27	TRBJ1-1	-	CASSSGTAYNAFF	TGTGCCAGCAGTTCCGGGACCGCATATAACGCTTTCTTT
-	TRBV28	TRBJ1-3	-	CASSSGGSSGNTIYF	TGTGCCAGCAGTTCCGGAGGAAGCTCTGGAAACACCATATATTTT
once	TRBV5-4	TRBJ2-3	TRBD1	CASSYPGQEGTDTQYF	TGTGCCAGCAGCTACCCCGGACAGGAGGGCACAGATACGCAGTATTTT
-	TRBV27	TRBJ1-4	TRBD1	CASSARTGNEKLFF	TGTGCCAGCAGTGCGCGGACAGGAAATGAAAAACTGTTTTTT
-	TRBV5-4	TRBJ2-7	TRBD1	CASSRDRGNEQYF	TGTGCCAGCAGCCGGGACAGGGGTAACGAGCAGTACTTC
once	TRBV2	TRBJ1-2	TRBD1	CASNELQGASYGYTF	TGTGCCAGCAACGAACTCCAGGGGGCGTCCTATGGCTACACCTTC
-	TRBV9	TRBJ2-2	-	CASSVERRALGTGELFF	TGTGCCAGCAGCGTAGAACGACGGGCCTTGGGGACCGGGGAGCTGTTTTTT
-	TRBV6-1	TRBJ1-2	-	CASSEMWGLGGYTF	TGTGCCAGCAGTGAAATGTGGGGCTTGGGTGGCTACACCTTC
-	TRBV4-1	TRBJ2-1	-	CASSQDPNNEQFF	TGCGCCAGCAGCCAAGATCCTAACAATGAGCAGTTCTTC
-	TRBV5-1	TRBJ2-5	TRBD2	CASSLAPAGAQETQYF	TGCGCCAGCAGCTTGGCCCCAGCGGGGGCCCAAGAGACCCAGTACTTC
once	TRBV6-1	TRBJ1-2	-	CASSKGLRGYTF	TGTGCCAGCAGTAAGGGCCTCCGTGGCTACACCTTC